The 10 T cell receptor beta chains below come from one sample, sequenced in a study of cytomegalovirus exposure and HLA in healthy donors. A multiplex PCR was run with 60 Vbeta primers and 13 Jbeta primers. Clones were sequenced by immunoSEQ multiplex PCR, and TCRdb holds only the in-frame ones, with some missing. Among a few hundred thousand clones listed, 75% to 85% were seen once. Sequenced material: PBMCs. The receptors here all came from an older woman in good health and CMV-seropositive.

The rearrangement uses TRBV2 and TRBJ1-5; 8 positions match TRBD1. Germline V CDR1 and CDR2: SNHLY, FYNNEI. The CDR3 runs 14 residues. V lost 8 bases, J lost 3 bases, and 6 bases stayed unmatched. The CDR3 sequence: CASRPGGANQPQHF. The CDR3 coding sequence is TGTGCCAGCCGGCCAGGGGGCGCCAATCAGCCCCAGCATTTT.

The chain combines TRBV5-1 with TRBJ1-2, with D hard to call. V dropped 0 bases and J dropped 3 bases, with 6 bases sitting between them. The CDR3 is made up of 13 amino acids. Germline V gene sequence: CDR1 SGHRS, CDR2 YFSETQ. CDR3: CASSLDPDYGYTF. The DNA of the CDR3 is TGCGCCAGCAGCTTGGACCCGGACTATGGCTACACCTTC.

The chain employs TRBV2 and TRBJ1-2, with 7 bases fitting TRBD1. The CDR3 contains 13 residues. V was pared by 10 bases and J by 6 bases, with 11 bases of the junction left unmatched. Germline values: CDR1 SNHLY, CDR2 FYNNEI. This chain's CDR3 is CANSGTEVDGYTF. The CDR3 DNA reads TGTGCCAATTCCGGGACAGAGGTGGATGGCTACACCTTC.

The CDR3 region is CASSPMGSSGRVAGELFF. CDR3 DNA sequence: TGTGCCAGCAGCCCGATGGGGTCTAGCGGGAGGGTCGCCGGGGAGCTGTTTTTT. The chain joins TRBV11-2 to TRBJ2-2, with 12 positions matching TRBD2. This CDR3 is 18 amino acids long. The J segment lost 6 bases and the V segment lost 5 bases, leaving 13 bases of the junction unmatched. The V gene's germline CDR1 is SGHAT and CDR2 FQNNGV. Full variable domain (remainder filled in from reference TRBV11-2 and TRBJ2-2): EAGVAQSPRYKIIEKRQSVAFWCNPISGHATLYWYQQILGQGPKLLIQFQNNGVVDDSQLPKDRFSAERLKGVDSTLKIQPAKLEDSAVYLCASSPMGSSGRVAGELFFGEGSRLTVL.

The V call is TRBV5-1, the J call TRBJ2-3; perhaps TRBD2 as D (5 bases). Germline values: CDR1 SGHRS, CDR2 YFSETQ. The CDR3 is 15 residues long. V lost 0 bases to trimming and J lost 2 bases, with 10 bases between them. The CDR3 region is CASSLASGYTDTQYF. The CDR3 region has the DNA TGCGCCAGCAGCTTGGCAAGCGGTTACACAGATACGCAGTATTTT.

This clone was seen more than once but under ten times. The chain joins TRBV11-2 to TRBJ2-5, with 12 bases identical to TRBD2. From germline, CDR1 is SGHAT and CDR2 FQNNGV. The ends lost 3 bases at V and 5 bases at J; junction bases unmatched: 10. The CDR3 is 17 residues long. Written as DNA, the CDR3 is TGTGCCAGCAGCTTTGAGACTAGCGGGAGCGTAGGCGAGACCCAGTACTTC. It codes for CASSFETSGSVGETQYF.

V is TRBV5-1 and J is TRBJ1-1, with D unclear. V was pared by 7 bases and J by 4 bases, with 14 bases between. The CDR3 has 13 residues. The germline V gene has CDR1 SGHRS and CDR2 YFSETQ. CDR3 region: CASFSPPGTEAFF. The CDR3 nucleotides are TGCGCCAGCTTCAGTCCCCCGGGCACTGAAGCTTTCTTT.

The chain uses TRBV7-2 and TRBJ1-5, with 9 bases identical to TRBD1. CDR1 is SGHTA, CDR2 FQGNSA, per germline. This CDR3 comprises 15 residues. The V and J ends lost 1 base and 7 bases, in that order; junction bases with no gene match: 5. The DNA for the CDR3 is TGTGCCAGCAGCTTAGGGGACAGGGAATGGCAGCCCCAGCATTTT. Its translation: CASSLGDREWQPQHF.

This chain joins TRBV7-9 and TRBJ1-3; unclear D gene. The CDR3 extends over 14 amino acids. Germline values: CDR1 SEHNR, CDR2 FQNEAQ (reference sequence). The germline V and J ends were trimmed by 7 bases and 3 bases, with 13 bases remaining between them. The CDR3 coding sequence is TGTGCCAGCACCTCCTTTCGGTTTGGAAACACCATATATTTT. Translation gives CASTSFRFGNTIYF.

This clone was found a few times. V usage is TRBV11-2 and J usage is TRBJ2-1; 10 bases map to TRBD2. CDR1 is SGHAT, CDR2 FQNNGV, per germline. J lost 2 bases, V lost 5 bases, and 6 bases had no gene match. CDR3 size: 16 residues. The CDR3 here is CASSTRGTSAYNEQFF. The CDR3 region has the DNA TGTGCCAGCAGCACACGAGGGACTAGCGCCTACAATGAGCAGTTCTTC.